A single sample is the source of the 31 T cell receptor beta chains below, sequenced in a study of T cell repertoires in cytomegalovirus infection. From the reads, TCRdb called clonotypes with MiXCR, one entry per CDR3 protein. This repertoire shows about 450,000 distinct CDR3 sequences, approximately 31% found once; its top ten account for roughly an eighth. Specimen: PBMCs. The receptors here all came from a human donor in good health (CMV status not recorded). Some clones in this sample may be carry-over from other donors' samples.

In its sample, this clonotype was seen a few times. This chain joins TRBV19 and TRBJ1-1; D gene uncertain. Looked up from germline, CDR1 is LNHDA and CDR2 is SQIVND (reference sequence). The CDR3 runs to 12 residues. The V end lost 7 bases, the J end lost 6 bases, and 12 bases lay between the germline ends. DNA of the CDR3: TGTGCCAGTACCTTAGGAGCCGCTGAAGCTTTCTTT. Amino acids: CASTLGAAEAFF.

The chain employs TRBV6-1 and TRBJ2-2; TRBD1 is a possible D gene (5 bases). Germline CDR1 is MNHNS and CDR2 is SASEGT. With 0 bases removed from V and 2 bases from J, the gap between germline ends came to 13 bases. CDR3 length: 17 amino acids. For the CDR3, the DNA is TGTGCCAGCAGTGAAGCGTTTAGGGGCCCTAACACCGGGGAGCTGTTTTTT. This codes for CASSEAFRGPNTGELFF.

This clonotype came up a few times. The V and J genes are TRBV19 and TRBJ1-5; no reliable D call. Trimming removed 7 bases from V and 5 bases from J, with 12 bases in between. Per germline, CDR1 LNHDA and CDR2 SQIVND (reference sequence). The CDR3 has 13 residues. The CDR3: CASNWQWDQPQHF. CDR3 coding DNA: TGTGCCAGTAACTGGCAATGGGATCAGCCCCAGCATTTT.

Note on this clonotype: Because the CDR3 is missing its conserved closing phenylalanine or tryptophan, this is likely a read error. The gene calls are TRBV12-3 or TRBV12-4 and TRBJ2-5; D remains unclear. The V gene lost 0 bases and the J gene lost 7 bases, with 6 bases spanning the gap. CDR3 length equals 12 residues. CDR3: CASSLASGTQYC. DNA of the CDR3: TGTGCCAGCAGTTTAGCGTCGGGGACCCAGTACTGC.

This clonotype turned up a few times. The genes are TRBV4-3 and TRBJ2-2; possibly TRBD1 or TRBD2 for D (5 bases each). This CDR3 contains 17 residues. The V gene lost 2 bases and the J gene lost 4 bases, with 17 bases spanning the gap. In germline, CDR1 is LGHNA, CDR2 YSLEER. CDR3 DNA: TGCGCCAGCAGCCAAACTGGGACCGTTGGTGGCACCGGGGAGCTGTTTTTT. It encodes CASSQTGTVGGTGELFF.

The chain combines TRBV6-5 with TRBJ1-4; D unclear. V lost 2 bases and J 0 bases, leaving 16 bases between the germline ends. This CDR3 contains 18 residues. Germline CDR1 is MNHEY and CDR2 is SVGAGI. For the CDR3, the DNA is TGTGCCAGCAGTTACACCCCAACGTCCCGAACAACTAATGAAAAACTGTTTTTT. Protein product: CASSYTPTSRTTNEKLFF.

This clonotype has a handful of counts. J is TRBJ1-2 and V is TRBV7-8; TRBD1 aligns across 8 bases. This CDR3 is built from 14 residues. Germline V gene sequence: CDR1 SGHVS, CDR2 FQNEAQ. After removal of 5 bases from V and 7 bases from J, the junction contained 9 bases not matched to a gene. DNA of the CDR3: TGTGCCAGCAGCCCGGACAGGGTGGGGGGTGGCTACACCTTC. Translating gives CASSPDRVGGGYTF.

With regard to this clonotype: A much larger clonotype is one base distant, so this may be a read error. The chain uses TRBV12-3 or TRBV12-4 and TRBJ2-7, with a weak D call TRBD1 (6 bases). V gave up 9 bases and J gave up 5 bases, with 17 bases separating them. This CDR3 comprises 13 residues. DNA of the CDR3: TGTGCCAGAAGTACCAAAACAGGGAACGAGCAGTACTTC. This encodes CARSTKTGNEQYF.

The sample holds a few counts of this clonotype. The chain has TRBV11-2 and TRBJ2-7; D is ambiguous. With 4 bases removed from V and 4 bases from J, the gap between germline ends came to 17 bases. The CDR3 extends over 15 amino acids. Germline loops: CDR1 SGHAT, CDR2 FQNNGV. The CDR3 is CASSSLPPFRYEQYF. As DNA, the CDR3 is TGTGCCAGCAGCTCACTCCCCCCGTTCCGTTACGAGCAGTACTTC.

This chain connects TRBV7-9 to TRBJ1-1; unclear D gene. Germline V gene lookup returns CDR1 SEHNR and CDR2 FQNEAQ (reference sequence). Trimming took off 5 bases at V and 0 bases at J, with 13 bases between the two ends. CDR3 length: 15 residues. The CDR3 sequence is CASSPLLGVNTEAFF. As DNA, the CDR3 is TGTGCCAGCAGCCCCCTTCTGGGAGTGAACACTGAAGCTTTCTTT.

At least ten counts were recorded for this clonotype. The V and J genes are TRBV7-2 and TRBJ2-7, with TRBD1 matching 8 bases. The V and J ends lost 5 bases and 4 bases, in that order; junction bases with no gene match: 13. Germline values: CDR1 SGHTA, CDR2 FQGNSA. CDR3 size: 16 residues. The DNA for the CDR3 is TGTGCCAGCAGCCTACGTCACGACAGGGGCCAGTACGAGCAGTACTTC. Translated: CASSLRHDRGQYEQYF.

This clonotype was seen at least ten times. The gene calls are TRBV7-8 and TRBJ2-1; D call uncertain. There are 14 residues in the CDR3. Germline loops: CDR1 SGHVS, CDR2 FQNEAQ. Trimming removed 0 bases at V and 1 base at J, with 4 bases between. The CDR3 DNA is TGTGCCAGCAGCTTAGCCAGGTCCTACAATGAGCAGTTCTTC. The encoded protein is CASSLARSYNEQFF.

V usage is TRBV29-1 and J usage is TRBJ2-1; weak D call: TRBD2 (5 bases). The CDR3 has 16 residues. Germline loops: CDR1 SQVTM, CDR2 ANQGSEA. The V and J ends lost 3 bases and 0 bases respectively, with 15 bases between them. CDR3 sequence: CSVEGYTSGSYNEQFF. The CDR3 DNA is TGCAGCGTTGAGGGCTATACTAGTGGCTCCTACAATGAGCAGTTCTTC.

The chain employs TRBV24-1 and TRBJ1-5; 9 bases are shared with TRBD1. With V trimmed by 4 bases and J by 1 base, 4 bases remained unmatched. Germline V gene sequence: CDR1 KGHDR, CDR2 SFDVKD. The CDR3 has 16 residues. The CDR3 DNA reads TGTGCCACCAGTGACCCACAGGGGGCAAGCAATCAGCCCCAGCATTTT. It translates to CATSDPQGASNQPQHF.

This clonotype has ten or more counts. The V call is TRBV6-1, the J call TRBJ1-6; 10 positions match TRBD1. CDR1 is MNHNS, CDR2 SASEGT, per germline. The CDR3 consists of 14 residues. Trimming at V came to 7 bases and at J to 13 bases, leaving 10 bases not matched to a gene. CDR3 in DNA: TGTGCCAGCATTCCAGACAGGGGGCGCCCCCCCCTCCACTTT. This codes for CASIPDRGRPPLHF.

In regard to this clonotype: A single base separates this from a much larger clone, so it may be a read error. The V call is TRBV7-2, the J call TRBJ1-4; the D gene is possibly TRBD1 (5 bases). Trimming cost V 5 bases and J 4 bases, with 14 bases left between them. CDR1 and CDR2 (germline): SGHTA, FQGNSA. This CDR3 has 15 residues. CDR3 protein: CASSAGPGSNEKLFF. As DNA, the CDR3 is TGTGCCAGCAGCGCGGGACCGGGAAGTAATGAAAAACTGTTTTTT.

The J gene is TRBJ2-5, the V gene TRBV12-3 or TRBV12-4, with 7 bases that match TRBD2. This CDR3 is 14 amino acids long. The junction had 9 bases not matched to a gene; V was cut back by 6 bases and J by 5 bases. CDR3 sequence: CASSPAGGVETQYF. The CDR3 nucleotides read TGTGCCAGCAGCCCGGCTGGGGGGGTGGAGACCCAGTACTTC.

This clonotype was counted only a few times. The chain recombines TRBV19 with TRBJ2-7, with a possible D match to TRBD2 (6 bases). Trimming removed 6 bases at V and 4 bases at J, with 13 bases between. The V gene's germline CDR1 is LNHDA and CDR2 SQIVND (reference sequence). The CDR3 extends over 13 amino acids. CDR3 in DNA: TGTGCCAGTAGCGCCGGGAGCCAATACGAGCAGTACTTC. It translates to CASSAGSQYEQYF. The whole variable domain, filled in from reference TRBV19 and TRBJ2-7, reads DGGITQSPKYLFRKEGQNVTLSCEQNLNHDAMYWYRQDPGQGLRLIYYSQIVNDFQKGDIAEGYSVSREKKESFPLTVTSAQKNPTAFYLCASSAGSQYEQYFGPGTRLTVT.

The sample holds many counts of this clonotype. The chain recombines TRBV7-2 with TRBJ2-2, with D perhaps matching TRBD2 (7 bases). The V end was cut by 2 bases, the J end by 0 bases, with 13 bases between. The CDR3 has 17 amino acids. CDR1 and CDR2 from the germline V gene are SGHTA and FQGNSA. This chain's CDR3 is CASSLKSGGTNTGELFF. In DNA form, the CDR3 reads TGTGCCAGCAGCTTAAAGTCGGGGGGCACGAACACCGGGGAGCTGTTTTTT.

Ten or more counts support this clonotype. In DNA form, the CDR3 reads TGTGCCAGCAGCCCCTCTAGCCGGCTCACAGATACGCAGTATTTT. Its translation is CASSPSSRLTDTQYF. The chain carries TRBV7-9 and TRBJ2-3, with D tentatively TRBD2 (5 bases). Trimming removed 5 bases from V and 2 bases from J, with 14 bases in between. The CDR3 runs to 15 residues. Germline V lookup: CDR1 SEHNR, CDR2 FQNEAQ (reference sequence).

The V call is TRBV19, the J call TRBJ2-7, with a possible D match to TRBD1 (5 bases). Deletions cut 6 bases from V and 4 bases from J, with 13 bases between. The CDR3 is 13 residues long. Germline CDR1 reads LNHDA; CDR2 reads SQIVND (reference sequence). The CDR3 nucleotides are TGTGCCAGTAGCCATGGACATTCTTACGAGCAGTACTTC. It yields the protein CASSHGHSYEQYF.

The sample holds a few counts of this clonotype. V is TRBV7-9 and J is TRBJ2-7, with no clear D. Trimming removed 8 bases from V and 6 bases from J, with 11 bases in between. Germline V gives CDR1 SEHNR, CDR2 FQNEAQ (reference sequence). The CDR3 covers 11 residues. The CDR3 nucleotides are TGTGCCAGCGGGCTAGGGATCGAGCAGTACTTC. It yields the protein CASGLGIEQYF.

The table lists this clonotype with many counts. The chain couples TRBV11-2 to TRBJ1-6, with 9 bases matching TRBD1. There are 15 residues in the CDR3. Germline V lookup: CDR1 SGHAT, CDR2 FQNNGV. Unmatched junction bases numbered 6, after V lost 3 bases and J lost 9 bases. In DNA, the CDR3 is TGTGCCAGCAGCTTGGACTACAGGGGGCGTTCACCCCTCCACTTT. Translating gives CASSLDYRGRSPLHF.

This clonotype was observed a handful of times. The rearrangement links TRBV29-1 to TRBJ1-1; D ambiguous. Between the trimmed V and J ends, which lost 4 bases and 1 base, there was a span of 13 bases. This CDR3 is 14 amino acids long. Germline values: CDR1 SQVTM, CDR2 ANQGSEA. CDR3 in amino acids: CSVAPGIGNTEAFF. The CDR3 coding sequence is TGCAGCGTTGCCCCAGGAATAGGGAACACTGAAGCTTTCTTT.

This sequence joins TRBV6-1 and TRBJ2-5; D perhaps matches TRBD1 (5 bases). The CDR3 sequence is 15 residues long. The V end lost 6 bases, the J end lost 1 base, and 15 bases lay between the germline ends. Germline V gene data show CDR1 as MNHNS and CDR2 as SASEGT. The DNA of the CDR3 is TGTGCCAGCAGAAAAACAGGAACTCCCCAAGAGACCCAGTACTTC. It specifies CASRKTGTPQETQYF.

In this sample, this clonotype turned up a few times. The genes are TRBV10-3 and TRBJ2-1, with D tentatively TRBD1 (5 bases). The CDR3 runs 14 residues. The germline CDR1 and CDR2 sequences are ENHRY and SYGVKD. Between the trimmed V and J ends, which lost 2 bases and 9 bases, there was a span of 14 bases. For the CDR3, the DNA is TGTGCCATCAGTGAGGTCCAGGGTGCAGGTGAGCAGTTCTTC. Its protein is CAISEVQGAGEQFF.

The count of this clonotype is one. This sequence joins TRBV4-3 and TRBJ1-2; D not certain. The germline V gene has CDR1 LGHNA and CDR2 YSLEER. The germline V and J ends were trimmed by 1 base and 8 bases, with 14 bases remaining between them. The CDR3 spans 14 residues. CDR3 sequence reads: CASSQVQPPRGYTF. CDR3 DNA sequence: TGCGCCAGCAGCCAAGTTCAACCTCCCCGCGGCTACACCTTC.

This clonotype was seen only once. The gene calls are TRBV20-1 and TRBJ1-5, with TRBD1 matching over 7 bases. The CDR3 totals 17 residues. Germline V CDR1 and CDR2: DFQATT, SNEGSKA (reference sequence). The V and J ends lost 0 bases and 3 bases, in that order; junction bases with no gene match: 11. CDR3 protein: CSARDFRDSTSNQPQHF. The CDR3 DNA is TGCAGTGCTAGAGATTTTAGGGACAGTACTTCCAATCAGCCCCAGCATTTT.

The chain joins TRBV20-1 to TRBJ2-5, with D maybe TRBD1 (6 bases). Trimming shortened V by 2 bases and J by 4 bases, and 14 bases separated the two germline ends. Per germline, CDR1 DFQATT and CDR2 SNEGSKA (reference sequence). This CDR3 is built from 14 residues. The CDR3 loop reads CSARSYWGLETQYF. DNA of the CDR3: TGCAGTGCTAGAAGCTATTGGGGGCTAGAGACCCAGTACTTC.

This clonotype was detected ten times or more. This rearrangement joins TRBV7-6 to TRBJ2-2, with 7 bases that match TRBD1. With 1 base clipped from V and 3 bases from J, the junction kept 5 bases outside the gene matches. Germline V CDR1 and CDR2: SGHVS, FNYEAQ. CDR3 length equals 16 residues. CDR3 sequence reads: CASSLGGTAYTGELFF. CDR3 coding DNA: TGTGCCAGCAGCTTAGGGGGGACAGCCTACACCGGGGAGCTGTTTTTT.

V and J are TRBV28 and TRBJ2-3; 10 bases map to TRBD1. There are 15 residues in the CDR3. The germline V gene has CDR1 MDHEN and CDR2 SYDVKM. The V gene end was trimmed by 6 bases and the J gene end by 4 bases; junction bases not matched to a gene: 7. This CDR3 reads CASRPGTGASDTQYF. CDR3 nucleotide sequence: TGTGCCAGCAGACCCGGGACAGGGGCGTCAGATACGCAGTATTTT.